This T cell receptor (beta chain) comes out of a study of blood T cell repertoires in COVID-19. The overall study: The origin of the acute and convalescent COVID-19 samples was the United States, Italy and Spain.

Germline V gene lookup returns CDR1 MNHEY and CDR2 SVGAGI. This CDR3 region has 15 residues. Trimming left V 1 base short and J 0 bases short, with 9 bases between. Only in-frame clones appear in the TCRdb table, and some are missing; sequencing was by immunoSEQ multiplex PCR. The sample carries 150,000 to 200,000 clones, approximately 83% recorded once. The participants were between roughly 18 and 89 years old and came from roughly 24 US areas. The specimen sequenced was PBMCs or T cells enriched from blood (not recorded which). The chain carries TRBV6-5 and TRBJ1-2; D gene uncertain. This clonotype originated in a man aged 35 to 55 who had recovered from COVID-19. The CDR3 DNA reads TGTGCCAGCAGTTACTTCCAGTATTCTAACTATGGCTACACCTTC. Its protein product is CASSYFQYSNYGYTF.